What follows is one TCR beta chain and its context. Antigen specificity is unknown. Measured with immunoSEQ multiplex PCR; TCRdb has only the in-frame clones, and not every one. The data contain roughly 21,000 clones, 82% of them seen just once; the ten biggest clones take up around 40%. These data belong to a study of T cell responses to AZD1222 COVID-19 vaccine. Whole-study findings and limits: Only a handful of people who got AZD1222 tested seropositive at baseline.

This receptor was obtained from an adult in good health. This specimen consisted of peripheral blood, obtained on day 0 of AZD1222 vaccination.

Here the CDR3 reads CASSLGTGAYEQYF. The DNA for the CDR3 is TGTGCCAGCAGTTTAGGGACAGGAGCCTACGAGCAGTACTTC. J is TRBJ2-7 and V is TRBV5-6, with 8 bases aligning to TRBD1. V was pared by 5 bases and J by 2 bases, with 6 bases of the junction left unmatched. The germline gives CDR1 SGHDT, CDR2 YYEEEE. This CDR3 is 14 amino acids long.